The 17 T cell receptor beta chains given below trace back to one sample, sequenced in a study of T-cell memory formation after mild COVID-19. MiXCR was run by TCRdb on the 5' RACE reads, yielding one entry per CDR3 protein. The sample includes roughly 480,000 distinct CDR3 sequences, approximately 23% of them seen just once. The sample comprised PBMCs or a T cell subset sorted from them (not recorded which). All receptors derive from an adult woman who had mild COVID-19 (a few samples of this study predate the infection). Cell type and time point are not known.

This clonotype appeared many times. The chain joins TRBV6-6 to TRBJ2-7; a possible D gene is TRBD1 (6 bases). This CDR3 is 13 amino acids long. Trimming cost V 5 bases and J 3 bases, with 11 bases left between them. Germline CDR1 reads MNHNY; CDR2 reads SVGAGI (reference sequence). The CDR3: CASSTRGNYEQYF. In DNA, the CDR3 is TGTGCCAGCAGTACTAGGGGGAACTACGAGCAGTACTTC.

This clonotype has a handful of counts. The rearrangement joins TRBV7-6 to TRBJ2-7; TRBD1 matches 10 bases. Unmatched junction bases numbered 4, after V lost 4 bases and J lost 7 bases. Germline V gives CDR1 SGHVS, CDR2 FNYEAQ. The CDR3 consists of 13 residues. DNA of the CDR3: TGTGCCAGCAGCTGGGACAGGGGTAGAGAGCAGTACTTC. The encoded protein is CASSWDRGREQYF.

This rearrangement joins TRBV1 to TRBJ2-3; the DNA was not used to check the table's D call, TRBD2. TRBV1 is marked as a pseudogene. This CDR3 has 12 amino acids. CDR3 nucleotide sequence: TGCACCAGCAGCCGGAGCGGAACCGCGCAGTATTTT. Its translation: CTSSRSGTAQYF.

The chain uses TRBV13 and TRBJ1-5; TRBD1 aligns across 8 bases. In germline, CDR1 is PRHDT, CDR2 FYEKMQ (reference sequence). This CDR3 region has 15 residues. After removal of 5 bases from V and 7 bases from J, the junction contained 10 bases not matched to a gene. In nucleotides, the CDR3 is TGTGCCAGCAGCCGCGGGACAGGCGGCGGACAGCCCCAGCATTTT. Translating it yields CASSRGTGGGQPQHF.

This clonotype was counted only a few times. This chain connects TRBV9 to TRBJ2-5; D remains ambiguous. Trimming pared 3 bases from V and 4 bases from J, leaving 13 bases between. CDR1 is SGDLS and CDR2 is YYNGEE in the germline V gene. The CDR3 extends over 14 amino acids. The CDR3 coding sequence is TGTGCCAGCAGCGGACCGGATCCACGAGAGACCCAGTACTTC. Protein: CASSGPDPRETQYF.

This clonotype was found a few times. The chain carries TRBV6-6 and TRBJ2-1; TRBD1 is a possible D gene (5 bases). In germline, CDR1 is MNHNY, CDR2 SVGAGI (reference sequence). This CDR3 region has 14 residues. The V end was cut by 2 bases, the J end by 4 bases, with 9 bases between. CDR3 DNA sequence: TGTGCCAGCAGTTACGGTGACAGATACAATGAGCAGTTCTTC. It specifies CASSYGDRYNEQFF.

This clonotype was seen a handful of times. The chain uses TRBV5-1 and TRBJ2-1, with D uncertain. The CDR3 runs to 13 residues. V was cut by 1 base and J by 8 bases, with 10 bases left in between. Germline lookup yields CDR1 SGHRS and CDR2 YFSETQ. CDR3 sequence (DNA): TGCGCCAGCAGCTTGAATCCCACATATGAGCAGTTCTTC. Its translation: CASSLNPTYEQFF.

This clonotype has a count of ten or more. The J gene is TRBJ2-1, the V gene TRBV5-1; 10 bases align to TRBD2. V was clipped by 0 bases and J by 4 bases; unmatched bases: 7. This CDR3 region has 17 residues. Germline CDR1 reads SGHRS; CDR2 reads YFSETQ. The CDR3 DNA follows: TGCGCCAGCAGCTTGGCCCTAGCGGGGGAGGTTTACAATGAGCAGTTCTTC. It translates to CASSLALAGEVYNEQFF. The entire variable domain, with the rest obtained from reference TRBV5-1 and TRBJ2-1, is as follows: KAGVTQTPRYLIKTRGQQVTLSCSPISGHRSVSWYQQTPGQGLQFLFEYFSETQRNKGNFPGRFSGRQFSNSRSEMNVSTLELGDSALYLCASSLALAGEVYNEQFFGPGTRLTVL.

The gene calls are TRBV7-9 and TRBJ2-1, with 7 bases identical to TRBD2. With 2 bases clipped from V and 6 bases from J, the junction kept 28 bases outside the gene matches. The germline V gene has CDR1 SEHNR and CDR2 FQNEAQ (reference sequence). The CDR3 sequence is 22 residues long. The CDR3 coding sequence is TGTGCCAGCAGCTTATTTCTTGCGGGAGTCTGGGTCCACCCCCCGGGGACCAATGAGCAGTTCTTC. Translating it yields CASSLFLAGVWVHPPGTNEQFF. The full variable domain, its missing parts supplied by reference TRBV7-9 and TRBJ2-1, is DTGVSQNPRHKITKRGQNVTFRCDPISEHNRLYWYRQTLGQGPEFLTYFQNEAQLEKSRLLSDRFSAERPKGSFSTLEIQRTEQGDSAMYLCASSLFLAGVWVHPPGTNEQFFGPGTRLTVL.

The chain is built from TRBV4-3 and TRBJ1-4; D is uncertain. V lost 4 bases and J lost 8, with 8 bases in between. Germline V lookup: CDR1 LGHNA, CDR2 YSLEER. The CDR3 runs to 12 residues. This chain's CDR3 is CASSPAGEKLFF. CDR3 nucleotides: TGCGCCAGCAGCCCCGCCGGGGAAAAACTGTTTTTT.

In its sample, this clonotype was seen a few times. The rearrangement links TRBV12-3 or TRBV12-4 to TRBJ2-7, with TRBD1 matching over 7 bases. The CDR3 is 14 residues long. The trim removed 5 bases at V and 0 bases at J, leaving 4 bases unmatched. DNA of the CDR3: TGTGCCAGCAGTAGGACAGGAAACTCCTACGAGCAGTACTTC. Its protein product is CASSRTGNSYEQYF.

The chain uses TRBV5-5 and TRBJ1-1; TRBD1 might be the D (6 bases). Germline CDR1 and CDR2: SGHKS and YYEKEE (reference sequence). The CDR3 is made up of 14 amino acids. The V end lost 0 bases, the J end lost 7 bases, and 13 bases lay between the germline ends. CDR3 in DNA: TGTGCCAGCAGCTTGGCATCGGGGGGCGGTGAAGCTTTCTTT. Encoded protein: CASSLASGGGEAFF. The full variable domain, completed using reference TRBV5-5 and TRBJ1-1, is DAGVTQSPTHLIKTRGQQVTLRCSPISGHKSVSWYQQVLGQGPQFIFQYYEKEERGRGNFPDRFSARQFPNYSSELNVNALLLGDSALYLCASSLASGGGEAFFGQGTRLTVV.

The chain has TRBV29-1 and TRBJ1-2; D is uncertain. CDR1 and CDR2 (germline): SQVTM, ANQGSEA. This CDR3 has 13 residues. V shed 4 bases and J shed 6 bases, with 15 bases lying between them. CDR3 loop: CSVGDVVLDGYTF. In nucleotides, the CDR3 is TGCAGCGTTGGAGATGTTGTTTTGGATGGCTACACCTTC.

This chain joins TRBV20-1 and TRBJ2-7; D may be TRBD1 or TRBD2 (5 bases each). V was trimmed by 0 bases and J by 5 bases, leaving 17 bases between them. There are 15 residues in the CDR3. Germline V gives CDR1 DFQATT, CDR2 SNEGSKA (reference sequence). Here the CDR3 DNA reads TGCAGTGCTAGAGACGAAGGGGTAGCGCGGAACGAGCAGTACTTC. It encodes CSARDEGVARNEQYF.

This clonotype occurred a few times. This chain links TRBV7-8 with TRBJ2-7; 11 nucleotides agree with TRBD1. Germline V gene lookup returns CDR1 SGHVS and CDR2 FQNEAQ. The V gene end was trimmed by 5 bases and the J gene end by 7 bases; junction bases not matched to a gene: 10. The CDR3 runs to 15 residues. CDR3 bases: TGTGCCAGCAGCCCGAATACCGGGACAGGGGGGGAGCAGTACTTC. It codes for CASSPNTGTGGEQYF. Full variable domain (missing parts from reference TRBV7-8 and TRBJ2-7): GAGVSQSPRYKVAKRGQDVALRCDPISGHVSLFWYQQALGQGPEFLTYFQNEAQLDKSGLPSDRFFAERPEGSVSTLKIQRTQQEDSAVYLCASSPNTGTGGEQYFGPGTRLTVT.

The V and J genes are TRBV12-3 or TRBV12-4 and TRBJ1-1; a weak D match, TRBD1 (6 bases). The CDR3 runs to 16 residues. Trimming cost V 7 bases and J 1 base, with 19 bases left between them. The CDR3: CASIHRGGQGNTEAFF. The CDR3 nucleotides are TGTGCCAGCATCCACCGGGGGGGGCAAGGGAACACTGAAGCTTTCTTT.

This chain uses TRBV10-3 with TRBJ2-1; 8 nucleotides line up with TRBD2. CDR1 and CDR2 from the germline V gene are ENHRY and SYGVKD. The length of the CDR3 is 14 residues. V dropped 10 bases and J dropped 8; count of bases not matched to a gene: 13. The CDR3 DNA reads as TGTGCCACCGCCGACAGCGGGAGAATGGATGAGCAGTTCTTC. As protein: CATADSGRMDEQFF.